A single sample gave rise to the 29 T cell receptor beta chains below, sequenced in a study of T-cell reconstitution after alpha-beta-depleted transplantation in children. Construction of the TCRbeta library involved unique molecular identifiers. Via MiXCR, TCRdb re-called the PCR reads, giving one row per CDR3 protein. Seen here are roughly 76,000 distinct CDR3 sequences, approximately 11% observed once, and the top ten hold about 13%. The specimen comprised PBMCs, sampled before TCRalphabeta/CD19-depleted stem cell transplant. Receptors originate from a boy between 5 and 17 years old with acute myeloid leukemia, due to receive a stem cell transplant.

This clonotype was recorded many times. V gene TRBV9 combines with J gene TRBJ2-3; TRBD2 matches 13 bases. The germline V gene has CDR1 SGDLS and CDR2 YYNGEE. This CDR3 spans 15 amino acids. Unmatched junction bases numbered 8, after V lost 6 bases and J lost 7 bases. CDR3 bases: TGTGCCAGCACTCGGTCGGGACTAGCGGGGTATACGCAGTATTTT. This encodes CASTRSGLAGYTQYF.

This clonotype was recorded a few times. With a much larger clone just one base away, this may be a read error. CDR3 nucleotide sequence: TGTGCCTGGAGTGTAAAGGACAGGGGGAATGAGCAGTTCTTC. It codes for CAWSVKDRGNEQFF. V and J are TRBV30 and TRBJ2-1; TRBD1 matches at 10 bases. The CDR3 sequence is 14 residues long. V shed 0 bases, J shed 7 bases, and the junction held 3 bases outside the gene matches. Germline V gene data show CDR1 as GTSNPN and CDR2 as SVGIG (reference sequence).

With regard to this clonotype: A much larger clonotype is one base distant, so this may be a read error. V usage is TRBV18 and J usage is TRBJ1-5, with 12 bases fitting TRBD1. This CDR3 is 16 amino acids long. Trimming cost V 3 bases and J 5 bases; bases outside gene matches: 5. Germline values: CDR1 KGHSH, CDR2 LQKENI. CDR3: CASSPGTGGSDQPQHF. CDR3 DNA sequence: TGTGCCAGCTCACCGGGGACAGGGGGCTCTGATCAGCCCCAGCATTTT.

The sample holds many counts of this clonotype. The V and J genes are TRBV29-1 and TRBJ1-3; 7 nucleotides line up with TRBD1. Trimming at V came to 3 bases and at J to 2 bases, leaving 1 base not matched to a gene. The V gene's germline CDR1 is SQVTM and CDR2 ANQGSEA. This CDR3 spans 13 amino acids. The CDR3 loop is CSVDTGAGNTIYF. The CDR3 DNA sequence: TGCAGCGTTGATACAGGGGCTGGAAACACCATATATTTT.

The rearrangement joins TRBV19 to TRBJ2-2; D ambiguous. The CDR3 sequence is 14 residues long. Germline V gives CDR1 LNHDA, CDR2 SQIVND (reference sequence). V was cut by 7 bases and J by 5 bases, with 14 bases left in between. In DNA form, the CDR3 reads TGTGCCAGTACCCCAAGGGTGGGAACCGGGGAGCTGTTTTTT. Translating it yields CASTPRVGTGELFF.

This clonotype was seen repeatedly, ten times or more. This rearrangement joins TRBV12-3 or TRBV12-4 to TRBJ1-1; 10 bases agree with TRBD1. The CDR3 sequence is 14 residues long. The J segment lost 3 bases and the V segment lost 3 bases, leaving 1 base of the junction unmatched. The CDR3 sequence is CASSLGTGDTEAFF. DNA of the CDR3: TGTGCCAGCAGTTTGGGGACAGGGGACACTGAAGCTTTCTTT.

J is TRBJ2-3 and V is TRBV2, with 8 bases aligning to TRBD2. Germline lookup yields CDR1 SNHLY and CDR2 FYNNEI. The CDR3 loop spans 16 amino acids. Losses at the gene ends were 1 base for V and 4 bases for J; bases not matched to a gene: 7. Written as DNA, the CDR3 is TGTGCCAGCAGTGAAGAGACTAGCGCCGAGGCAGATACGCAGTATTTT. Encoded protein: CASSEETSAEADTQYF.

This clonotype was found many times. V is TRBV7-9 and J is TRBJ2-7; the D is unclear. The CDR3 runs 12 residues. Germline V gene data show CDR1 as SEHNR and CDR2 as FQNEAQ (reference sequence). The V and J ends lost 1 base and 12 bases respectively, with 13 bases between them. The CDR3 loop is CASSLGVGRPYV. The CDR3 region has the DNA TGTGCCAGCAGCTTAGGGGTAGGGCGTCCGTACGTC.

Many counts were recorded for this clonotype. This rearrangement joins TRBV12-3 or TRBV12-4 to TRBJ2-2, with no clear D. This CDR3 is built from 14 residues. The V gene lost 5 bases and the J gene lost 3 bases, with 10 bases spanning the gap. CDR3 sequence: CASSTLRDTGELFF. The CDR3 nucleotides read TGTGCCAGCAGTACCCTCAGAGACACCGGGGAGCTGTTTTTT.

This clonotype was seen many times. This chain connects TRBV4-1 to TRBJ2-2; the D gene is possibly TRBD1 (5 bases). CDR3 length: 13 amino acids. Trimming cost V 0 bases and J 7 bases, with 6 bases left between them. The germline gives CDR1 MGHRA, CDR2 YSYEKL. DNA for the CDR3: TGCGCCAGCAGCCAAGATAGGGGCGGGGAGCTGTTTTTT. Its protein is CASSQDRGGELFF.

This clonotype was observed at least ten times. V usage is TRBV7-8 and J usage is TRBJ2-5; 9 nucleotides align to TRBD1. Germline trimming cut 0 bases from V and 4 bases from J; bases unmatched to any gene: 6. The CDR3 spans 16 residues. Germline V gene sequence: CDR1 SGHVS, CDR2 FQNEAQ. CDR3 in DNA: TGTGCCAGCAGCTTAGCAGCGGACAGGGGACGAGAGACCCAGTACTTC. As protein: CASSLAADRGRETQYF.

This clonotype was seen at least ten times. The V call is TRBV5-1, the J call TRBJ2-5; D uncertain. Trimming took 0 bases from V and 4 from J, leaving 16 bases between them. Germline-derived CDR1 and CDR2 are SGHRS and YFSETQ. The CDR3 length is 16 residues. CDR3 DNA: TGCGCCAGCAGCTTGGCACGGACCCTCAAGGGAGAGACCCAGTACTTC. This translates into CASSLARTLKGETQYF.

Points on this clonotype: A read error may be the cause here, since a much bigger clone is one base away. The chain carries TRBV29-1 and TRBJ2-1; TRBD2 matches 8 bases. CDR3 length: 12 residues. The germline V gene has CDR1 SQVTM and CDR2 ANQGSEA. The DNA of the CDR3 is TGCACGGGGGGGCGGCAGGATAATGAGCAGTTCTTC. This encodes CTGGRQDNEQFF.

This clonotype was counted at least ten times. The chain combines TRBV20-1 with TRBJ2-5; 8 bases line up with TRBD1. The V gene's germline CDR1 is DFQATT and CDR2 SNEGSKA (reference sequence). J lost 5 bases, V lost 3 bases, and 14 bases had no gene match. The CDR3 sequence is 16 residues long. CDR3 nucleotides: TGCAGTGCTAGCGCCGAATACAGGGGGGATGTGGAGACCCAGTACTTC. It codes for CSASAEYRGDVETQYF.

At least ten counts were recorded for this clonotype. The V gene is TRBV20-1, the J gene TRBJ2-1, with D possibly matching TRBD1 (6 bases). Germline V gene lookup returns CDR1 DFQATT and CDR2 SNEGSKA (reference sequence). Trimming pared 4 bases from V and 0 bases from J, leaving 22 bases between. There are 18 residues in the CDR3. The CDR3 DNA is TGCAGTGCTATCAACTACCTCCTGGGACACAGCTCCTACAATGAGCAGTTCTTC. Translation: CSAINYLLGHSSYNEQFF.

This clonotype was counted at least ten times. The V call is TRBV7-6, the J call TRBJ1-3; TRBD1 might be the D (5 bases). CDR3 size: 17 residues. Germline CDR1 SGHVS, CDR2 FNYEAQ. The V end was cut by 1 base, the J end by 1 base, with 14 bases between. Here the CDR3 DNA reads TGTGCCAGCAGCTTAGGGGGCAGGCCTTCTTCTGGAAACACCATATATTTT. Translated, it gives CASSLGGRPSSGNTIYF.

This clonotype was counted at least ten times. The rearrangement uses TRBV7-2 and TRBJ1-5; a weak D match, TRBD1 (5 bases). The ends were cut back, 4 bases at V and 2 bases at J, with 12 bases in the middle. The CDR3 totals 15 residues. The germline V gene has CDR1 SGHTA and CDR2 FQGNSA. The chain's CDR3 is CASSSLSGGNQPQHF. In DNA, the CDR3 is TGTGCCAGCAGCTCTCTTTCGGGGGGCAATCAGCCCCAGCATTTT. The full variable domain, its missing parts supplied by reference TRBV7-2 and TRBJ1-5, is GAGVSQSPSNKVTEKGKDVELRCDPISGHTALYWYRQSLGQGLEFLIYFQGNSAPDKSGLPSDRFSAERTGGSVSTLTIQRTQQEDSAVYLCASSSLSGGNQPQHFGDGTRLSIL.

This clonotype has at least ten counts. The chain links TRBV7-2 to TRBJ2-2; 7 nucleotides line up with TRBD1. V was pared by 1 base and J by 7 bases, with 3 bases of the junction left unmatched. The length of the CDR3 is 14 residues. The germline CDR1 and CDR2 sequences are SGHTA and FQGNSA. The CDR3 is CASSLGQGHGELFF. In DNA, the CDR3 is TGTGCCAGCAGCTTAGGACAGGGACACGGGGAGCTGTTTTTT.

This clonotype was found many times. The chain couples TRBV15 to TRBJ2-6; D may be TRBD2 (5 bases). The CDR3 is made up of 17 amino acids. V lost 2 bases to trimming and J lost 2 bases, with 13 bases between them. Germline V gives CDR1 LNHNV, CDR2 YYDKDF (reference sequence). The CDR3 region has the DNA TGTGCCACCAGCAGAAGTAGGCGGGCCACTGGGGCCAACGTCCTGACTTTC. Translated: CATSRSRRATGANVLTF.

In its sample, this clonotype was seen many times. The V and J genes are TRBV6-5 and TRBJ1-1, with D uncertain. V dropped 0 bases and J dropped 8 bases, with 13 bases sitting between them. Germline CDR1 reads MNHEY; CDR2 reads SVGAGI. This CDR3 region has 14 residues. The CDR3 is CASSYSGGRWEAFF. The CDR3, as DNA: TGTGCCAGCAGTTACTCCGGAGGCAGGTGGGAAGCTTTCTTT.

This clonotype was found many times. The chain joins TRBV20-1 to TRBJ2-5; 8 bases are a match to TRBD1. There are 17 residues in the CDR3. V was pared by 1 base and J by 4 bases, with 14 bases of the junction left unmatched. In germline, CDR1 is DFQATT, CDR2 SNEGSKA (reference sequence). CDR3 loop: CSARAGQGSSAGETQYF. The CDR3 bases are TGCAGTGCTAGAGCCGGACAGGGAAGTTCGGCGGGAGAGACCCAGTACTTC.

This clonotype was counted many times. The J gene is TRBJ1-5, the V gene TRBV24-1, with D unresolved. The CDR3 covers 16 residues. V was pared by 5 bases and J by 0 bases, with 13 bases between. Germline V CDR1 and CDR2: KGHDR, SFDVKD. CDR3 sequence: CATSGQSLNSNQPQHF. In DNA form, the CDR3 reads TGTGCCACCAGTGGTCAGTCCCTAAATAGCAATCAGCCCCAGCATTTT.

This clonotype was counted many times. This chain uses TRBV28 with TRBJ1-1; the D gene is possibly TRBD1 (5 bases). The CDR3 spans 15 residues. Per the germline V gene, CDR1 is MDHEN and CDR2 is SYDVKM. V gave up 2 bases and J gave up 6 bases, with 16 bases separating them. DNA of the CDR3: TGTGCCAGCAGTTTAGCCCCCCTCGGGGGATCTGAAGCTTTCTTT. Its translation: CASSLAPLGGSEAFF.

At least ten counts were recorded for this clonotype. This rearrangement joins TRBV20-1 to TRBJ2-7, with D maybe TRBD1 (6 bases). The CDR3 consists of 15 residues. The germline CDR1 and CDR2 sequences are DFQATT and SNEGSKA (reference sequence). V lost 4 bases, J lost 3 bases, and 19 bases lay in between. The CDR3 DNA is TGCAGTGCTAAGAAAGCCGGGACACCCTACTACGAGCAGTACGTC. Its translation is CSAKKAGTPYYEQYV.

Notes on this clonotype: A much larger clone lies a single base off, so this may be a read error. J is TRBJ2-7 and V is TRBV5-1; 7 bases match TRBD1. CDR3 length: 18 amino acids. Germline CDR1 reads SGHRS; CDR2 reads YFSETQ. The CDR3 nucleotides read TGCGACAGCAGCTTGGGGTCTAAACCATTGGGCAGGGGGTACGAGCAGTACTTC. It encodes CDSSLGSKPLGRGYEQYF.

This clonotype was counted at least ten times. The rearrangement uses TRBV27 and TRBJ1-1, with D perhaps TRBD1 (6 bases). CDR1 is MNHEY, CDR2 SMNVEV, per germline (reference sequence). The V and J ends lost 9 bases and 0 bases respectively, with 23 bases between them. CDR3 size: 17 residues. Here the CDR3 reads CASGRGRGSFMNTEAFF. In DNA form, the CDR3 reads TGTGCCAGTGGGAGGGGGAGGGGTTCCTTTATGAACACTGAAGCTTTCTTT.

This clonotype appeared many times. The chain is built from TRBV20-1 and TRBJ2-3; 9 positions agree with TRBD2. The junction had 12 bases not matched to a gene; V was cut back by 5 bases and J by 3 bases. This CDR3 has 16 amino acids. Germline lookup yields CDR1 DFQATT and CDR2 SNEGSKA (reference sequence). The CDR3 is CSASATAGGGTDTQYF. The CDR3 DNA reads TGCAGTGCTTCTGCCACAGCGGGGGGTGGGACAGATACGCAGTATTTT.

This clonotype was detected many times. The J gene is TRBJ1-4, the V gene TRBV12-3 or TRBV12-4; D gene ambiguous. There are 16 residues in the CDR3. V was cut by 3 bases and J by 1 base, with 12 bases left in between. The DNA for the CDR3 is TGTGCCAGCAGTTTTAGTGTGGGAGTAACTAATGAAAAACTGTTTTTT. Its translation is CASSFSVGVTNEKLFF.

This clonotype has at least ten counts. The chain links TRBV7-9 to TRBJ2-7; D is undetermined. This CDR3 spans 15 amino acids. The germline gives CDR1 SEHNR, CDR2 FQNEAQ (reference sequence). V was clipped by 1 base and J by 2 bases, with 12 bases between them. In nucleotides, the CDR3 is TGTGCCAGCAGCTTAGTTCAAGGGCTACCCTACGAGCAGTACTTC. It is translated as CASSLVQGLPYEQYF.